The 9 T cell receptor beta chains reported below all come from one sample, sequenced in a study of blood T cell repertoires in COVID-19 (dated by TCRdb to the early 2020s). Receptors were amplified or captured by the immunoSEQ multiplex PCR assay. Entries here come from immuneACCESS through TCRdb and include only in-frame sequences with V and J called. Some clones fail to appear in such tables; in the studies checked, an unresolved V gene covers under half of the shortfall, and the cause of the remainder is unknown. This sample lists about 270,000 clones; approximately 86% were detected once. Around 10% of the sample belongs to the ten largest clones. Sequenced: peripheral blood. The receptor set was obtained from a man aged 35 to 55 who had recovered from COVID-19.

V gene TRBV20-1 combines with J gene TRBJ2-5; 8 nucleotides line up with TRBD2. Germline trimming cut 3 bases from V and 4 bases from J; bases unmatched to any gene: 7. CDR3 size: 14 residues. Germline CDR1 DFQATT, CDR2 SNEGSKA (reference sequence). CDR3 sequence reads: CSASRAGGPETQYF. CDR3 sequence (DNA): TGCAGTGCTAGTAGGGCGGGGGGTCCAGAGACCCAGTACTTC.

The chain recombines TRBV30 with TRBJ2-3; 7 bases fit TRBD2. The V segment lost 2 bases and the J segment 2 bases; nucleotides outside the gene matches: 4. The CDR3 loop spans 14 amino acids. CDR1 is GTSNPN and CDR2 is SVGIG in the germline V gene (reference sequence). The chain's CDR3 is CAWSSLAVTDTQYF. The CDR3 DNA sequence: TGTGCCTGGAGTAGCCTAGCGGTCACAGATACGCAGTATTTT.

This chain joins TRBV7-2 and TRBJ1-2; 8 nucleotides match TRBD1. Per germline, CDR1 SGHTA and CDR2 FQGNSA. The CDR3 is 16 amino acids. Trimming removed 5 bases from V and 3 bases from J; junction bases left unmatched: 11. The CDR3 is CASSPDGRGLDYGYTF. The CDR3 DNA is TGTGCCAGCAGCCCAGATGGCAGGGGGCTTGACTATGGCTACACCTTC.

This rearrangement joins TRBV2 to TRBJ2-7; weak D call: TRBD2 (5 bases). Trimming cost V 7 bases and J 4 bases, with 11 bases left between them. The CDR3 is 12 amino acids. Germline V gene data show CDR1 as SNHLY and CDR2 as FYNNEI. Here the CDR3 reads CASKADGYEQYF. The CDR3 DNA is TGTGCCAGCAAAGCGGATGGGTACGAGCAGTACTTC.

In DNA form, the CDR3 reads TGTGCCAGCAGCTTAGCAGGCGGGGGGGCAGATACGCAGTATTTT. Protein sequence: CASSLAGGGADTQYF. The chain employs TRBV7-2 and TRBJ2-3, with TRBD2 matching over 9 bases. V gave up 0 bases and J gave up 4 bases; unmatched junction bases: 2. This CDR3 region has 15 residues. Germline loops: CDR1 SGHTA, CDR2 FQGNSA.

The rearrangement joins TRBV15 to TRBJ2-1; D is possibly TRBD1 (7 bases). Germline-derived CDR1 and CDR2 are LNHNV and YYDKDF (reference sequence). The ends were cut back, 5 bases at V and 6 bases at J, with 11 bases in the middle. The CDR3 is made up of 13 amino acids. The CDR3 protein is CATSAGQSNEQFF. The CDR3 DNA is TGTGCCACCAGCGCGGGACAGTCCAATGAGCAGTTCTTC.

This chain links TRBV9 with TRBJ2-7; 9 bases map to TRBD2. V was clipped by 3 bases and J by 5 bases; unmatched bases: 6. From germline, CDR1 is SGDLS and CDR2 YYNGEE. CDR3 length: 14 amino acids. The CDR3: CASSAIAGDDEQYF. The CDR3 DNA sequence: TGTGCCAGCAGCGCTATAGCGGGAGACGACGAGCAGTACTTC.

This clone appeared a single time. The chain links TRBV3-1 (or the pseudogene TRBV3-2) to TRBJ2-2; D uncertain. This CDR3 has 9 residues. CDR1 LGHDT and CDR2 YNNKEL come from the germline V gene (reference sequence). Trimming removed 9 bases at V and 8 bases at J, with 4 bases between. CDR3: CAREGELFF. Written as DNA, the CDR3 is TGTGCCAGAGAGGGGGAGCTGTTTTTT.

The CDR3 protein is CSVGGGDGFINYGYTF. Here the CDR3 DNA reads TGCAGCGTTGGAGGGGGAGACGGATTTATTAACTATGGCTACACCTTC. The chain uses TRBV29-1 and TRBJ1-2; possible D gene TRBD1, 6 bases. CDR3 size: 16 residues. The germline V gene encodes CDR1 SQVTM and CDR2 ANQGSEA. Between the trimmed V and J ends, which lost 4 bases and 1 base, there was a span of 19 bases.